The rows below give T cell receptor beta chains drawn from one sample of a study of CD8+ T cells in alopecia areata. Profiling relied on immunoSEQ multiplex PCR, and the TCRdb table lists in-frame clones only, not all of them. This repertoire shows almost 250,000 clones, approximately 61% found once; its top ten account for 0.95% to 1.5%. The sequences come from CD4+ T cells sorted from blood, collected at week 0. The receptor set was obtained from a human donor with alopecia areata. CDR3s include the opening cysteine and the closing phenylalanine or tryptophan. Each record gives: J gene, D gene, clone size, V gene, CDR3 DNA, CDR3 protein. D genes are given only for firm matches. The size entry is marked missing in some rows and otherwise reads once, few, many or a size class.

J: TRBJ2-1; D: NA; size: NA; V: TRBV6-5; DNA: TGTGCCAGCAGTTACGATTCCTACAATGAGCAGTTCTTC; CDR3: CASSYDSYNEQFF
J: TRBJ2-7; D: NA; size: few; V: TRBV29-1; DNA: TGCAGCGTGACCTCGGGCTACGAGCAGTACTTC; CDR3: CSVTSGYEQYF
J: TRBJ1-1; D: NA; size: few; V: TRBV29-1; DNA: TGCAGCGTTGAGGGGGTTGGGAACACTGAAGCTTTCTTT; CDR3: CSVEGVGNTEAFF
J: TRBJ2-1; D: NA; size: NA; V: TRBV29-1; DNA: TGCAGCGTTGGAACCCCGCGGGGTCTATCCTACAATGAGCAGTTCTTC; CDR3: CSVGTPRGLSYNEQFF
J: TRBJ1-2; D: TRBD1; size: NA; V: TRBV30; DNA: TGTGCCTGGAGTGGGACAGGGATGAGTGGCTACACCTTC; CDR3: CAWSGTGMSGYTF
J: TRBJ2-7; D: NA; size: once; V: TRBV30; DNA: TGTGCCTGGACCCAGCCCCGGTACTCCTACGAGCAGTACTTC; CDR3: CAWTQPRYSYEQYF
J: TRBJ1-1; D: TRBD1; size: NA; V: TRBV6-6; DNA: TGTGCCAGCAGTCCCCCGGGACAGGGAAATAACCCTGAAGCTTTCTTT; CDR3: CASSPPGQGNNPEAFF
J: TRBJ2-5; D: NA; size: NA; V: TRBV30; DNA: TGTGCCTGGAGTGTAAACCTTCGGGAGACCCAGTACTTC; CDR3: CAWSVNLRETQYF
J: TRBJ2-1; D: TRBD2; size: few; V: TRBV30; DNA: TGTGCCTGGACCATGGGGCGGGGGGACAATGAGCAGTTCTTC; CDR3: CAWTMGRGDNEQFF
J: TRBJ2-5; D: NA; size: NA; V: TRBV4-1; DNA: TGCGCCAGCAGCCAAGTTCTGGTAGAGACCCAGTACTTC; CDR3: CASSQVLVETQYF
J: TRBJ1-2; D: NA; size: once; V: TRBV29-1; DNA: TGCAGCGTTGAGAGGCAGGGGATCTTGGGCTACACCTTC; CDR3: CSVERQGILGYTF
J: TRBJ2-2; D: NA; size: NA; V: TRBV29-1; DNA: TGCAGCGTTGAATTAGGTAGCCGGAGGAACACCGGGGAGCTGTTTTTT; CDR3: CSVELGSRRNTGELFF
J: TRBJ1-2; D: NA; size: few; V: TRBV27; DNA: TGTGCCAGCAGTCTAGGCCAGGGATCTAACTATGGCTACACCTTC; CDR3: CASSLGQGSNYGYTF
J: TRBJ2-4; D: TRBD1; size: NA; V: TRBV7-2; DNA: TGTGCCAGCAGCCCACGTTGGGGACAGAAATTTCAGTACTTC; CDR3: CASSPRWGQKFQYF
J: TRBJ2-7; D: TRBD2; size: NA; V: TRBV5-4; DNA: TGTGCCAGCAGCTTGGGACTAGCCCCCAATGAGAGCTTC; CDR3: CASSLGLAPNESF
J: TRBJ2-3; D: TRBD1; size: NA; V: TRBV29-1; DNA: TGCAGCTTCCGTCCCAGGGGGTACACAGATACGCAGTATTTT; CDR3: CSFRPRGYTDTQYF
J: TRBJ2-7; D: NA; size: NA; V: TRBV29-1; DNA: TGCAGCGTCCAGGGGACCACCTACGAGCAGTACTTC; CDR3: CSVQGTTYEQYF
J: TRBJ2-7; D: TRBD2; size: NA; V: TRBV6-5; DNA: TGTGCCAGCAGTTACACGGGGGGTAGCTACGAGCAGTACTTC; CDR3: CASSYTGGSYEQYF
J: TRBJ2-1; D: NA; size: NA; V: TRBV30; DNA: TGTGCCTGGAATCCAAAAGGGGGTGAGCAGTTCTTC; CDR3: CAWNPKGGEQFF
J: TRBJ2-1; D: TRBD2; size: few; V: TRBV5-6; DNA: TGTGCCAGCAGCTTGTTGCGGGAGTTGCGCAATGAGCAGTTCTTC; CDR3: CASSLLRELRNEQFF
J: TRBJ2-7; D: NA; size: few; V: TRBV19; DNA: TGTGCCAGTAGTAGCCGACAGTCCTACGAGCAGTACTTC; CDR3: CASSSRQSYEQYF
J: TRBJ2-3; D: NA; size: NA; V: TRBV7-8; DNA: TGTGCCAGCAGCCCCCTCCCAGATACGCAGTATTTT; CDR3: CASSPLPDTQYF
J: TRBJ1-1; D: NA; size: few; V: TRBV29-1; DNA: TGCAGCGCCATCTCGGACAGAGGGGCTTTCTTT; CDR3: CSAISDRGAFF
J: TRBJ1-5; D: NA; size: NA; V: TRBV29-1; DNA: TGCAGCGTTGCGGGAGGATACAATCAGCCCCAGCATTTT; CDR3: CSVAGGYNQPQHF
J: TRBJ2-7; D: NA; size: NA; V: TRBV5-6; DNA: TGTGCCAGCACCTTAAGGGGGGGCACCGACGAGCAGTACTTC; CDR3: CASTLRGGTDEQYF
J: TRBJ1-1; D: NA; size: NA; V: TRBV5-6; DNA: TGTGCCAGCAGCTTGAGGGACTTGAACACTGAAGCTTTCTTT; CDR3: CASSLRDLNTEAFF
J: TRBJ2-7; D: NA; size: NA; V: TRBV4-3; DNA: TGCGCCAGCAGCCAAGGAGCGGGCCTCTCCTACGAGCAGTACTTC; CDR3: CASSQGAGLSYEQYF
J: TRBJ1-3; D: NA; size: few; V: TRBV2; DNA: TGTGCCAGCACCACAACGAGTCGGGGTGGCGACACCATATATTTT; CDR3: CASTTTSRGGDTIYF
J: TRBJ1-4; D: TRBD1; size: NA; V: TRBV11-2; DNA: TGTGCCAGCAGCCGGGGGACAGGGGAAAAACTGTTTTTT; CDR3: CASSRGTGEKLFF
J: TRBJ2-7; D: NA; size: NA; V: TRBV7-2; DNA: TGTGCCAGCAGGCCGACACGAAACTCCTACGAGCAGTACTTC; CDR3: CASRPTRNSYEQYF
J: TRBJ2-4; D: TRBD1; size: NA; V: TRBV11-2; DNA: TGTGCCAGCAGCTCTCTGGGACAGCCTGATGAAGACATTCAGTACTTC; CDR3: CASSSLGQPDEDIQYF
J: TRBJ1-2; D: TRBD1; size: NA; V: TRBV9; DNA: TGTGCCAGCAGCGCTTATGGGACAGGGGTTAGCTATGGCTACACCTTC; CDR3: CASSAYGTGVSYGYTF
J: TRBJ2-1; D: NA; size: NA; V: TRBV10-3; DNA: TGTGCCATCAGTGAGATACTATCAGCCTACAATGAGCAGTTCTTC; CDR3: CAISEILSAYNEQFF
J: TRBJ1-2; D: NA; size: NA; V: TRBV1; DNA: TGCACCAGCAGCCAAGCAATTCAGAGGATGTACACCTTC; CDR3: CTSSQAIQRMYTF
J: TRBJ1-2; D: TRBD1; size: NA; V: TRBV5-1; DNA: TGCGCCAGCAGCTTAGACAGGGGAAACTATGGCTACACCTTC; CDR3: CASSLDRGNYGYTF
J: TRBJ2-5; D: NA; size: NA; V: TRBV9; DNA: TGTGCCAGCAGCTCCAGCCGGGTGGAGACCCAGTACTTC; CDR3: CASSSSRVETQYF
J: TRBJ1-1; D: NA; size: once; V: TRBV9; DNA: TGTGCCAGCAGCGTAGATGGATCGGACACTGAAGCTTTCTTT; CDR3: CASSVDGSDTEAFF
J: TRBJ2-2; D: NA; size: NA; V: TRBV30; DNA: TGTGCCTGGACCGACGACAGGAGGGCCAACACCGGGGAGCTGTTTTTT; CDR3: CAWTDDRRANTGELFF
J: TRBJ2-1; D: NA; size: few; V: TRBV5-1; DNA: TGCGCCAGCAGCTGGGCGGGTGAGCAGTTCTTC; CDR3: CASSWAGEQFF
J: TRBJ2-5; D: NA; size: NA; V: TRBV18; DNA: TGTGCCAGCTCTTCCAGAGAGACCCAGTACTTC; CDR3: CASSSRETQYF
J: TRBJ2-5; D: NA; size: NA; V: TRBV20-1; DNA: TGCAGTGCTAGGTCCCAAGAGACCCAGTACTTC; CDR3: CSARSQETQYF
J: TRBJ2-5; D: NA; size: once; V: TRBV15; DNA: TGTGCCACCAGTAGGGGTACCTTCCAAGAGACCCAGTACTTC; CDR3: CATSRGTFQETQYF
J: TRBJ1-2; D: NA; size: NA; V: TRBV12-5; DNA: TGTGCTAGTGGTTTTAGCGGGGGTTTCGGCTACACCTTC; CDR3: CASGFSGGFGYTF
J: TRBJ1-2; D: NA; size: NA; V: TRBV9; DNA: TGTGCCAGCAGCGTAGGGCAGACTAGGGGCTACACCTTC; CDR3: CASSVGQTRGYTF
J: TRBJ2-7; D: TRBD1; size: NA; V: TRBV5-1; DNA: TGCGCCAGCAGCTTGGGACAGGGCGGCGAGCAGTACTTC; CDR3: CASSLGQGGEQYF
J: TRBJ2-5; D: TRBD1; size: NA; V: TRBV29-1; DNA: TGCAGCGTTCAGACAGGGCGAGAGACCCAGTACTTC; CDR3: CSVQTGRETQYF
J: TRBJ1-5; D: NA; size: NA; V: TRBV7-2; DNA: TGTGCCAGCAGCTTAACCCAGAATCAGCCCCAGCATTTT; CDR3: CASSLTQNQPQHF
J: TRBJ1-5; D: NA; size: few; V: TRBV7-2; DNA: TGTGCCAGCAGCTTGGACGCTAGCAATCAGCCCCAGCATTTT; CDR3: CASSLDASNQPQHF
J: TRBJ1-1; D: NA; size: NA; V: TRBV29-1; DNA: TGCAGCGTTGACGTTGAAGCTTTCTTT; CDR3: CSVDVEAFF
J: TRBJ2-7; D: TRBD1; size: few; V: TRBV2; DNA: TGTGCCAGCAGCCAGGGGGTCTACGAGCAGTACTTC; CDR3: CASSQGVYEQYF
J: TRBJ2-2; D: TRBD2; size: NA; V: TRBV10-3; DNA: TGTGCCATCAGTCGGACTAGCGTGAACACCGGGGAGCTGTTTTTT; CDR3: CAISRTSVNTGELFF
J: TRBJ1-4; D: NA; size: NA; V: TRBV30; DNA: TGTGCCTCCCTTAGGACTAATGAAAAACTGTTTTTT; CDR3: CASLRTNEKLFF
J: TRBJ1-2; D: NA; size: NA; V: TRBV14; DNA: TGTGCCAGCAGCCAAGCAGGGGACGGCTATGGCTACACCTTC; CDR3: CASSQAGDGYGYTF
J: TRBJ2-5; D: NA; size: once; V: TRBV15; DNA: TGTGCCACCAGCAGAGATTGGAGGGGACAAGAGACCCAGTACTTC; CDR3: CATSRDWRGQETQYF
J: TRBJ1-6; D: NA; size: NA; V: TRBV15; DNA: TGTGCCACCAGCAGAGATCCTGGCCTAAACCGAATTCTTCCCCTCCACTTT; CDR3: CATSRDPGLNRILPLHF